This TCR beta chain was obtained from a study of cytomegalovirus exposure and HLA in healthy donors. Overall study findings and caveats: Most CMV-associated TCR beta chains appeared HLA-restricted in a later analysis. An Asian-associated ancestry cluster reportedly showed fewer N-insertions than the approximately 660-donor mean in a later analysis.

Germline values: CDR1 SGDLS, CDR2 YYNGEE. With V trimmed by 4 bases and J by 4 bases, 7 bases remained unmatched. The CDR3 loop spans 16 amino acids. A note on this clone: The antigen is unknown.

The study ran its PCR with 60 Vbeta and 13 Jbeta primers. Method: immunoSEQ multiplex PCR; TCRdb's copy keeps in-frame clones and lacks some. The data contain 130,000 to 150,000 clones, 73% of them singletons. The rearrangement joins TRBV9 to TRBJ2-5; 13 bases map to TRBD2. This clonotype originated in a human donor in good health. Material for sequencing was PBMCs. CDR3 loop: CASSRTSGRAPETQYF. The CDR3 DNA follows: TGTGCCAGCAGCCGTACTAGCGGGAGGGCCCCAGAGACCCAGTACTTC.